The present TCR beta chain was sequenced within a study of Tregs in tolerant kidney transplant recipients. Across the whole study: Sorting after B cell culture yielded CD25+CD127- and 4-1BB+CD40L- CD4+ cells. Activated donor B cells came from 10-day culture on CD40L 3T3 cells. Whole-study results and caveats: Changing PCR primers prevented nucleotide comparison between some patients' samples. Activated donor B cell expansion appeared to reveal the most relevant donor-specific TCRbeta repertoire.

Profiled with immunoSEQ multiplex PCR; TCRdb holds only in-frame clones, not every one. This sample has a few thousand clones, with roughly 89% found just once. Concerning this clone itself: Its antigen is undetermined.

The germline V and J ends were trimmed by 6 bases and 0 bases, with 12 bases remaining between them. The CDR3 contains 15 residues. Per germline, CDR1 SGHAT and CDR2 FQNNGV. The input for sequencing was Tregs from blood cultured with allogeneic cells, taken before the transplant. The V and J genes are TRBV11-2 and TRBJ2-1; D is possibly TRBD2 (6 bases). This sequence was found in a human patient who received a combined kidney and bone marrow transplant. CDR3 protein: CASSQGLNSYNEQFF. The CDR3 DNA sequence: TGTGCCAGCAGTCAGGGACTTAACTCCTACAATGAGCAGTTCTTC.